This paragraph reports one T cell receptor (beta chain). The antigen is undetermined. This sample was included in a study of somatic mutations in cytotoxic T cells in rheumatoid arthritis. Findings and caveats of the study: Slight TRBV07 underrepresentation in rheumatoid arthritis patients went unadjusted for multiple comparisons.

This CDR3 region has 17 residues. Germline trimming cut 1 base from V and 1 base from J; bases unmatched to any gene: 8. In germline, CDR1 is SEHNR, CDR2 FQNEAQ (reference sequence). Sequencing was performed with immunoSEQ multiplex PCR; in TCRdb, only in-frame clones are kept and a portion is missing. The repertoire consists of 12,000 or so clones, with roughly four fifths occurring once and the leading ten covering 14%. This chain links TRBV7-9 with TRBJ2-3; TRBD1 aligns across 7 bases. The clonotype originates from a woman aged 60-75 years in good health. The sequenced material came from CD8+ T cells sorted from blood. CDR3 sequence reads: CASSLVYTGARTDTQYF. In DNA form, the CDR3 reads TGTGCCAGCAGCTTAGTGTATACAGGGGCCCGCACAGATACGCAGTATTTT.